What follows describes a single TCR beta chain. Libraries were prepared by immunoSEQ multiplex PCR; TCRdb keeps only in-frame clonotypes and omits some of them. The data show some 75,000 clones, approximately 89% seen once. Time point meaning: peripheral blood 6 weeks after treatment start. This sample is drawn from a study of PD-L1 blockade in urothelial cancer. At the level of the study: Treatment start was followed by blood analysis at 3 weeks (second dose) and again at 6 weeks.

The sample here was PBMCs, taken around atezolizumab (anti-PD-L1) treatment. This TCR derives from a woman aged 80 or over with urothelial cancer.

The chain's CDR3 is CASGSPDRGEGQPQHF. CDR3 nucleotides: TGTGCTAGTGGTTCTCCGGACAGGGGAGAGGGGCAGCCCCAGCATTTT. The chain uses TRBV12-5 and TRBJ1-5; 9 nucleotides align to TRBD1. There are 16 residues in the CDR3. Germline V gives CDR1 LGHNT, CDR2 FRNRAP. Losses at the gene ends were 4 bases for V and 7 bases for J; bases not matched to a gene: 11.